Below are 2 T cell receptor beta chains sequenced from a single sample in a study of blood T cell repertoires in COVID-19. Repertoires were generated with immunoSEQ multiplex PCR, while TCRdb's copy carries only in-frame clones and drops some. The sample lists 100,000 to 150,000 clones, more than 75% seen once, with roughly an eighth in the top ten. Sequencing used peripheral blood. These receptor sequences come from a woman aged 70 to 79 with COVID-19, enrolled during active disease.

J is TRBJ2-7 and V is TRBV28; TRBD1 matches at 8 bases. The CDR3 is made up of 13 amino acids. V trimming: 7 bases; J trimming: 4 bases; junction bases outside the gene matches: 6. Looked up from germline, CDR1 is MDHEN and CDR2 is SYDVKM. CDR3 in amino acids: CASTLTGGYEQYF. CDR3 bases: TGTGCCAGCACATTAACAGGGGGTTACGAGCAGTACTTC.

The chain couples TRBV19 to TRBJ2-5; 11 nucleotides agree with TRBD1. The junction had 8 bases not matched to a gene; V was cut back by 3 bases and J by 5 bases. CDR3 length equals 16 residues. Looked up from germline, CDR1 is LNHDA and CDR2 is SQIVND (reference sequence). The CDR3 DNA sequence: TGTGCCAGTAGTATGCGGGACAGGGGGATTCGGGAGACCCAGTACTTC. Its translation is CASSMRDRGIRETQYF.